What follows are 31 T cell receptor beta chains derived from one specimen sequenced in a study of regulatory T cells in long-lasting Graves disease. Libraries of TCR beta came from iRepertoire HTBI primers plus Arm-PCR of CDR3 regions. One entry per CDR3 protein results from TCRdb running MiXCR on the multiplex PCR reads. The sample includes 500,000 to 800,000 distinct CDR3 sequences, approximately 29% of them seen just once. The time point denotes: persistent/refractory GD, antithyroid drugs over 5 years with positive TRAb. PBMC RNA was the source of the TCR library. This specimen consisted of peripheral blood mononuclear cells (PBMCs), obtained when the disease was refractory, from a patient treated with antithyroid drugs. Receptors originate from a female donor with Graves disease.

This clonotype was seen more than once but under ten times. V usage is TRBV6-1 and J usage is TRBJ1-5; perhaps TRBD1 as D (6 bases). This CDR3 is 15 amino acids long. Trimming left V 9 bases short and J 0 bases short, with 15 bases between. In germline, CDR1 is MNHNS, CDR2 SASEGT. The CDR3 DNA reads as TGTGCCAGTGCACCAGGGGTTTATAGCAATCAGCCCCAGCATTTT. Translation gives CASAPGVYSNQPQHF.

The chain links TRBV6-5 to TRBJ2-1; D may be TRBD1 (5 bases). V gave up 0 bases and J gave up 2 bases, with 11 bases separating them. Germline CDR1 reads MNHEY; CDR2 reads SVGAGI. The CDR3 contains 16 residues. CDR3 in amino acids: CASSYSTRATYNEQFF. In nucleotides, the CDR3 is TGTGCCAGCAGTTACTCGACCAGGGCTACCTACAATGAGCAGTTCTTC.

This chain connects TRBV19 to TRBJ2-7; 8 nucleotides line up with TRBD2. V trimming: 3 bases; J trimming: 1 base; junction bases outside the gene matches: 5. The germline V gene encodes CDR1 LNHDA and CDR2 SQIVND (reference sequence). This CDR3 is 15 amino acids long. DNA for the CDR3: TGTGCCAGTAGTATCGGCGCGGGAGGATCCTACGAGCAGTACTTC. It is translated as CASSIGAGGSYEQYF. Filled out from reference TRBV19 and TRBJ2-7, the complete variable domain reads DGGITQSPKYLFRKEGQNVTLSCEQNLNHDAMYWYRQDPGQGLRLIYYSQIVNDFQKGDIAEGYSVSREKKESFPLTVTSAQKNPTAFYLCASSIGAGGSYEQYFGPGTRLTVT.

This clonotype was counted at least ten times. This chain joins TRBV12-3 or TRBV12-4 and TRBJ1-2, with TRBD1 as a possible D gene (5 bases). The CDR3 runs to 14 residues. Trimming pared 3 bases from V and 3 bases from J, leaving 11 bases between. The CDR3 loop reads CASSFGGEDYGYTF. The CDR3 bases are TGTGCCAGCAGTTTTGGAGGGGAAGACTATGGCTACACCTTC.

This clonotype was detected ten times or more. The rearrangement uses TRBV2 and TRBJ2-5, with 8 positions matching TRBD1. The CDR3 totals 15 residues. Germline V gene data show CDR1 as SNHLY and CDR2 as FYNNEI. J was trimmed by 2 bases and V by 6 bases; bases with no gene match: 8. Here the CDR3 DNA reads TGTGCCAGCAGCGAACACGGACAGGGACAAGAGACCCAGTACTTC. Protein product: CASSEHGQGQETQYF.

The rearrangement joins TRBV11-3 to TRBJ1-1, with 10 positions matching TRBD1. The V gene end was trimmed by 6 bases and the J gene end by 7 bases; junction bases not matched to a gene: 17. The CDR3 runs to 17 residues. Germline loops: CDR1 SGHNT, CDR2 YENEEA. The CDR3 sequence is CASRLSGTGERGGEAFF. CDR3 nucleotides: TGTGCCAGCAGACTTAGTGGGACAGGGGAACGGGGGGGTGAAGCTTTCTTT.

This clonotype was observed a handful of times. The chain uses TRBV5-1 and TRBJ1-1; possibly TRBD1 for D (5 bases). Germline V gives CDR1 SGHRS, CDR2 YFSETQ. The CDR3 loop spans 14 amino acids. V was cut by 4 bases and J by 8 bases, with 18 bases left in between. The CDR3 DNA reads as TGCGCCAGCAGCATGTACCCGGACGGGGACGAAGCTTTCTTT. This codes for CASSMYPDGDEAFF.

The J gene is TRBJ1-1, the V gene TRBV29-1; 8 nucleotides align to TRBD1. Germline V lookup: CDR1 SQVTM, CDR2 ANQGSEA. J gave up 6 bases and V 3 bases, and 6 bases lay outside the gene matches. This CDR3 comprises 13 residues. Written as DNA, the CDR3 is TGCAGCGTTGACGGGACAGGTAGCCCTGAAGCTTTCTTT. This gives the protein CSVDGTGSPEAFF.

This rearrangement joins TRBV9 to TRBJ1-5; 7 positions match TRBD1. The J segment lost 2 bases and the V segment lost 3 bases, leaving 5 bases of the junction unmatched. This CDR3 has 15 amino acids. CDR1 is SGDLS, CDR2 YYNGEE, per germline. DNA for the CDR3: TGTGCCAGCAGCGCAGGCCAGGGGGGCAATCAGCCCCAGCATTTT. Residues: CASSAGQGGNQPQHF.

V usage is TRBV19 and J usage is TRBJ2-2; 7 nucleotides match TRBD2. CDR3 length equals 15 residues. CDR1 LNHDA and CDR2 SQIVND come from the germline V gene (reference sequence). J gave up 5 bases and V 4 bases, and 7 bases lay outside the gene matches. This chain's CDR3 is CASSTRTSPTGELFF. The CDR3 DNA reads TGTGCCAGTAGTACCAGGACTAGTCCTACCGGGGAGCTGTTTTTT.

This clonotype was seen a handful of times. J is TRBJ2-7 and V is TRBV3-1; possibly TRBD1 for D (6 bases). The CDR3 totals 12 residues. V was shortened by 0 bases and J by 6 bases, with 6 bases between the two germline ends. From germline, CDR1 is LGHDT and CDR2 YNNKEL (reference sequence). The CDR3 reads CASSQDRGEQYF. The DNA for the CDR3 is TGTGCCAGCAGCCAAGACAGGGGCGAGCAGTACTTC.

This clonotype was seen a few times. This chain connects TRBV12-3 or TRBV12-4 to TRBJ1-1, with a possible D match to TRBD1 (5 bases). The CDR3 is 15 amino acids. V was cut by 5 bases and J by 3 bases, with 16 bases left in between. In DNA form, the CDR3 reads TGTGCCAGCAGTCAGGCGCGGGGGTTAGACACTGAAGCTTTCTTT. Its protein is CASSQARGLDTEAFF.

J is TRBJ1-4 and V is TRBV18; 7 bases align to TRBD1. The CDR3 runs to 15 residues. Germline values: CDR1 KGHSH, CDR2 LQKENI. Trimming at V came to 3 bases and at J to 8 bases, leaving 9 bases not matched to a gene. The CDR3 loop is CASSPRGGVGEKLFF. The CDR3 nucleotides are TGTGCCAGCTCACCCCGAGGGGGCGTCGGGGAAAAACTGTTTTTT.

V gene TRBV6-1 combines with J gene TRBJ2-7, with D perhaps matching TRBD1 (6 bases). The ends were cut back, 2 bases at V and 5 bases at J, with 13 bases in the middle. Germline V CDR1 and CDR2: MNHNS, SASEGT. The CDR3 extends over 14 amino acids. CDR3 sequence: CASSETRGSNEQYF. The CDR3 DNA reads as TGTGCCAGCAGTGAAACCAGGGGTTCGAACGAGCAGTACTTC.

This clonotype showed up just a few times. The rearrangement uses TRBV30 and TRBJ1-2; D gene ambiguous. This CDR3 has 8 amino acids. Between the trimmed V and J ends, which lost 4 bases and 6 bases, there was a span of 0 bases. In germline, CDR1 is GTSNPN, CDR2 SVGIG (reference sequence). In DNA, the CDR3 is TGTGCCTGGAATGGCTACACCTTC. Translation gives CAWNGYTF.

The gene calls are TRBV19 and TRBJ1-1; D is uncertain. V was pared by 4 bases and J by 6 bases, with 12 bases between. Germline assignment: CDR1 LNHDA and CDR2 SQIVND (reference sequence). This CDR3 is built from 13 residues. CDR3 in amino acids: CASSTDPWAEAFF. The CDR3, as DNA: TGTGCCAGTAGTACGGACCCCTGGGCTGAAGCTTTCTTT.

This clonotype was counted only a few times. A read error may be the cause here, since a much bigger clone is one base away. This chain joins TRBV3-1 and TRBJ2-2; D call uncertain. V was shortened by 2 bases and J by 4 bases, with 2 bases between the two germline ends. Germline assignment: CDR1 LGHDT and CDR2 YNNKEL (reference sequence). This CDR3 spans 12 amino acids. As DNA, the CDR3 is TGTGCCAGCAGCCAAAGCACCGGGGAGCTGTTTTTT. This translates into CASSQSTGELFF.

This chain connects TRBV27 to TRBJ2-7, with TRBD1 as a possible D gene (6 bases). V was trimmed by 3 bases and J by 7 bases, leaving 22 bases between them. This CDR3 has 16 residues. Germline loops: CDR1 MNHEY, CDR2 SMNVEV (reference sequence). The CDR3 sequence is CASSLLGGRPPREQYF. The CDR3 DNA sequence: TGTGCCAGCAGTTTGCTAGGGGGTAGGCCCCCCAGGGAGCAGTACTTC.

This clonotype has more than one count but fewer than ten. CDR3 protein: CASSLVWGGNTIYF. DNA for the CDR3: TGTGCCAGCAGCTTAGTCTGGGGTGGAAACACCATATATTTT. The chain combines TRBV11-2 with TRBJ1-3, with D unclear. The CDR3 runs to 14 residues. V lost 1 base and J lost 3, with 7 bases in between. Germline CDR1 is SGHAT and CDR2 is FQNNGV.

V usage is TRBV20-1 and J usage is TRBJ2-3; the match to TRBD2 covers 7 bases. The CDR3 consists of 14 residues. From germline, CDR1 is DFQATT and CDR2 SNEGSKA (reference sequence). The trim removed 3 bases at V and 8 bases at J, leaving 11 bases unmatched. The DNA for the CDR3 is TGCAGTGCTAGGAGGGGAATAGCGGGTGGTACGCAGTATTTT. It translates to CSARRGIAGGTQYF.

This clonotype was seen repeatedly, ten times or more. The gene calls are TRBV12-3 or TRBV12-4 and TRBJ1-5; 11 bases are a match to TRBD1. The CDR3 spans 17 residues. V trimming: 5 bases; J trimming: 4 bases; junction bases outside the gene matches: 10. CDR3 DNA sequence: TGTGCCAGCAGTGACTGGACAGGGGGCAGAGGGAATCAGCCCCAGCATTTT. As protein: CASSDWTGGRGNQPQHF.

This clonotype was observed many times. The chain links TRBV12-3 or TRBV12-4 to TRBJ2-7, with D possibly called TRBD1 or TRBD2 (5 bases each). Between the trimmed V and J ends, which lost 1 base and 1 base, there was a span of 8 bases. This CDR3 contains 14 residues. In DNA, the CDR3 is TGTGCCAGCAGTTTAGACAGGACTTCCTACGAGCAGTACTTC. Translated, it gives CASSLDRTSYEQYF.

This clonotype was seen many times. V is TRBV24-1 and J is TRBJ2-2; D possibly corresponds to TRBD1 (6 bases). CDR3 size: 16 residues. From germline, CDR1 is KGHDR and CDR2 SFDVKD. V was clipped by 3 bases and J by 1 base, with 11 bases between them. The CDR3 loop is CATSDRMTGNTGELFF. The DNA for the CDR3 is TGTGCCACCAGTGATCGGATGACAGGGAACACCGGGGAGCTGTTTTTT.

The V call is TRBV7-8, the J call TRBJ1-3, with D unresolved. The V gene lost 5 bases and the J gene lost 0 bases, with 8 bases spanning the gap. This CDR3 contains 14 residues. In germline, CDR1 is SGHVS, CDR2 FQNEAQ. CDR3 DNA: TGTGCCAGCAGCCGAGGAATCTCTGGAAACACCATATATTTT. This sequence encodes CASSRGISGNTIYF.

The V and J genes are TRBV9 and TRBJ2-7; D is unresolved. V lost 0 bases to trimming and J lost 2 bases, with 9 bases between them. This CDR3 has 14 residues. Germline V CDR1 and CDR2: SGDLS, YYNGEE. The CDR3 loop reads CASSVGNSAYEQYF. The DNA for the CDR3 is TGTGCCAGCAGCGTAGGGAACAGCGCCTACGAGCAGTACTTC.

This clonotype appeared a few times. The chain has TRBV27 and TRBJ2-5; no firm D call. Germline CDR1 reads MNHEY; CDR2 reads SMNVEV (reference sequence). CDR3 size: 12 residues. The germline V and J ends were trimmed by 4 bases and 5 bases, with 8 bases remaining between them. CDR3 DNA sequence: TGTGCCAGCAGTTGTCCCCGGGAGACCCAGTACTTC. Translating it yields CASSCPRETQYF.

V and J are TRBV11-2 and TRBJ1-1; D is ambiguous. Germline assignment: CDR1 SGHAT and CDR2 FQNNGV. The CDR3 is made up of 14 amino acids. V lost 6 bases and J 2 bases, leaving 13 bases between the germline ends. Here the CDR3 reads CASSQHWGNTEAFF. In DNA, the CDR3 is TGTGCCAGCAGTCAGCATTGGGGTAACACTGAAGCTTTCTTT.

This clonotype was picked up a small number of times. The chain couples TRBV3-1 to TRBJ2-5; 13 bases align to TRBD2. V dropped 3 bases and J dropped 5; count of bases not matched to a gene: 6. This CDR3 has 16 amino acids. Germline CDR1 LGHDT, CDR2 YNNKEL (reference sequence). The CDR3 DNA follows: TGTGCCAGCAGCCACGGACTAGCGGGAGAGGTTGAGACCCAGTACTTC. Protein product: CASSHGLAGEVETQYF.

Concerning this clonotype: Here the CDR3 omits its conserved ending phenylalanine or tryptophan, so a read error is the likely source. The chain carries TRBV28 and TRBJ1-2; 8 nucleotides align to TRBD1. CDR3 length equals 14 residues. V was clipped by 6 bases and J by 5 bases; unmatched bases: 8. Per the germline V gene, CDR1 is MDHEN and CDR2 is SYDVKM. The CDR3 DNA reads TGTGCCAGCAGCCACAGGGGGAGTAGGTATGGCTACACCCTC. Translating gives CASSHRGSRYGYTL.

The chain joins TRBV28 to TRBJ2-3; D might be TRBD2 (6 bases). The V gene lost 7 bases and the J gene lost 0 bases, with 20 bases spanning the gap. CDR1 is MDHEN, CDR2 SYDVKM, per germline. The CDR3 spans 17 residues. CDR3 sequence (DNA): TGTGCCAGCACCCAGGAGGGTGCTAGCGTTAGCACAGATACGCAGTATTTT. It translates to CASTQEGASVSTDTQYF.

This clonotype has just a few counts. This rearrangement joins TRBV7-2 to TRBJ2-7, with D uncertain. Germline assignment: CDR1 SGHTA and CDR2 FQGNSA. Between the trimmed V and J ends, which lost 5 bases and 0 bases, there was a span of 17 bases. The CDR3 is 16 residues long. The CDR3 nucleotides read TGTGCCAGCAGCCAGACTGAAGGTTCAAGCTCCTACGAGCAGTACTTC. This codes for CASSQTEGSSSYEQYF.